There are a few counts of the clone carrying this T cell receptor beta chain. Deletions cut 2 bases from V and 4 bases from J, with 12 bases between. The CDR3 extends over 14 amino acids. Germline lookup yields CDR1 MNHNS and CDR2 SASEGT. The sample comes from a study of human T cells and chemical hapten exposure. Sample time point: patch test 1, 2 weeks after DPC sensitization. The treatment here: therapeutic diphenylcyclopropenone sensitization with weekly scalp DPC. TCRdb ran MiXCR on the RACE reads and lists one entry per CDR3 protein. The repertoire holds some 350,000 distinct CDR3 sequences, with roughly 6.9% as singletons.

This TCR came from a woman between 18 and 30 years old with alopecia areata. Some clones in this sample may be carry-over from other donors' samples. Sequenced material: whole blood, taken in connection with sensitization to the hapten diphenylcyclopropenone (DPC). V gene TRBV6-1 combines with J gene TRBJ2-7, with D perhaps TRBD1 (6 bases). Here the CDR3 DNA reads TGTGCCAGCAGTGAAATCGGCAGGGGATACGAGCAGTACTTC. As protein: CASSEIGRGYEQYF.